This TCR beta chain was documented in a study of cytomegalovirus exposure and HLA in healthy donors. The CDR3 length is 15 residues. V shed 1 base and J shed 1 base, with 8 bases lying between them. CDR1 and CDR2 from the germline V gene are SEHNR and FQNEAQ (reference sequence). Primers for the PCR totalled 60 Vbeta and 13 Jbeta. Repertoires were generated with immunoSEQ multiplex PCR, while TCRdb's copy carries only in-frame clones and drops some. The sample yields some 120,000 clones, of which the top ten take up roughly 4%. The clonotype was recovered from a man younger than 35 in good health and CMV-seronegative. This chain joins TRBV7-9 and TRBJ1-5; TRBD1 is a possible D gene (5 bases). The specimen was PBMCs. Written as DNA, the CDR3 is TGTGCCAGCAGCTTAGATGGGGGGAGCAATCAGCCCCAGCATTTT. It is translated as CASSLDGGSNQPQHF.